The clone carrying this T cell receptor (beta chain) occurred many times. Indicated time point: longitudinal time-point 2. Preparation of the unsorted libraries drew on 2 million PBMCs stored at -80 C. These data are taken from a study of neurological immune-mediated disorders. Synthesis of cDNA was carried out by template-switch 5'RACE. The reaction used 10-nucleotide random UMIs. From 15-18 subjects, every sequencing run obtained over 180 million TCR-beta sequences. TCRdb reprocessed the 5' RACE reads via MiXCR and lists one record per CDR3 protein. Altogether 65,000 to 85,000 distinct CDR3 sequences are present, 5.8% being singletons, with the ten largest covering 7.9%. V lost 3 bases and J lost 3, with 9 bases in between. Per germline, CDR1 DFQATT and CDR2 SNEGSKA (reference sequence). The length of the CDR3 is 12 residues.

The chain is built from TRBV20-1 and TRBJ2-7; D uncertain. The receptor was derived from a woman aged 60 to 75 with multiple sclerosis. Sequencing was performed on PBMCs. CDR3 nucleotides: TGCAGTGCTAGGCCGAATCTCTACGAGCAGTACTTC. Amino acids: CSARPNLYEQYF.